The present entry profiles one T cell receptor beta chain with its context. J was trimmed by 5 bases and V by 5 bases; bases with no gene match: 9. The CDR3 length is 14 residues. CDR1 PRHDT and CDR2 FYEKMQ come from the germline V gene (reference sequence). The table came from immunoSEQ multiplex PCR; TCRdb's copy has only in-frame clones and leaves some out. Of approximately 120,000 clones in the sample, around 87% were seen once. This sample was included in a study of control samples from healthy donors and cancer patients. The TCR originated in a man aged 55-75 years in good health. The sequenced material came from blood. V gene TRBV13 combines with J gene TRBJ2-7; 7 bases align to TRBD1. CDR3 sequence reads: CASSLDRVVNEQYF. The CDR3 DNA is TGTGCCAGCAGCCTCGACAGGGTCGTAAACGAGCAGTACTTC.